The clone carrying this TCR beta chain was detected many times. The sample comes from a study of read filtering for tumor transcriptome and immune sequencing. V shed 2 bases and J shed 1 base, with 8 bases lying between them. Germline V gene sequence: CDR1 LNHDA, CDR2 SQIVND (reference sequence). This CDR3 is built from 14 residues. The library was built from 400 ng RNA with molecular barcoded adaptors for alpha/delta and beta/gamma chains. One entry per CDR3 protein, called by TCRdb with MiXCR from the reads. The data contain tens of thousands of distinct CDR3 sequences, approximately 18% of them singletons.

This TCR was recovered from a donor at least 40 years old with multiple myeloma. This rearrangement joins TRBV19 to TRBJ1-1; tentatively, D is TRBD1 (6 bases). The sequencing sample was made of a population of CD138-negative cells sorted from bone marrow. Written as DNA, the CDR3 is TGTGCCAGTAGTATATTGGGGGCGAACACTGAAGCTTTCTTT. Protein product: CASSILGANTEAFF.